The 17 T cell receptor beta chains presented below share a single source sample, sequenced in a study of cytomegalovirus exposure and HLA in healthy donors. Method: immunoSEQ multiplex PCR; TCRdb's copy keeps in-frame clones and lacks some. Of approximately 270,000 clones in the sample, around 85% were seen once. Specimen: PBMCs. These receptors came from a woman under 30 in good health and CMV-seronegative.

This clone occurred a few times. This rearrangement joins TRBV18 to TRBJ2-1, with D tentatively TRBD2 (6 bases). The V end was cut by 3 bases, the J end by 0 bases, with 15 bases between. Germline loops: CDR1 KGHSH, CDR2 LQKENI. The CDR3 contains 17 residues. CDR3 sequence: CASSPQGGAGSYNEQFF. The DNA for the CDR3 is TGTGCCAGCTCACCGCAGGGCGGGGCGGGCTCCTACAATGAGCAGTTCTTC.

This clone was detected a few times. The rearrangement joins TRBV4-1 to TRBJ1-4; 8 nucleotides match TRBD1. The trim removed 0 bases at V and 8 bases at J, leaving 8 bases unmatched. This CDR3 region has 16 residues. CDR1 is MGHRA and CDR2 is YSYEKL in the germline V gene. This chain's CDR3 is CASSQERGQGYEKLFF. DNA of the CDR3: TGCGCCAGCAGCCAAGAACGAGGACAGGGTTACGAAAAACTGTTTTTT.

The chain joins TRBV25-1 to TRBJ2-7; D not resolved. The CDR3 extends over 13 amino acids. V lost 4 bases, J lost 6 bases, and 13 bases lay in between. CDR1 is MGHDK and CDR2 is SYGVNS in the germline V gene. The CDR3 reads CASSGNSRREQYF. CDR3 nucleotides: TGTGCCAGCAGTGGGAACAGTCGACGCGAGCAGTACTTC.

The chain uses TRBV30 and TRBJ1-2; D is uncertain. The CDR3 totals 15 residues. The V gene's germline CDR1 is GTSNPN and CDR2 SVGIG (reference sequence). The V end lost 2 bases, the J end lost 5 bases, and 18 bases lay between the germline ends. CDR3 region: CAWSPLSGILYGYTF. The CDR3, as DNA: TGTGCCTGGAGTCCACTTTCGGGGATTCTTTATGGCTACACCTTC.

The chain uses TRBV29-1 and TRBJ2-2; 7 bases map to TRBD1. J gave up 6 bases and V 7 bases, and 14 bases lay outside the gene matches. The length of the CDR3 is 15 residues. The V gene's germline CDR1 is SQVTM and CDR2 ANQGSEA. The CDR3 bases are TGCAGCGGTTATGACAGGGCGGTCACCCCCGGGGAGCTGTTTTTT. Translation gives CSGYDRAVTPGELFF.

Only one count was recorded for this clone. This same CDR3 is encoded by further DNA sequences in the sample. This chain connects TRBV27 to TRBJ2-5, with D perhaps TRBD2 (5 bases). The length of the CDR3 is 13 residues. V lost 4 bases, J lost 1 base, and 7 bases lay in between. Germline CDR1 and CDR2: MNHEY and SMNVEV (reference sequence). CDR3 sequence (DNA): TGTGCCAGCAGTTCTCGGGGCCAAGAGACCCAGTACTTC. Amino acid sequence: CASSSRGQETQYF.

CDR3 bases: TGTGCCAGTATTACAGGGGGTGGCAATCAGCCCCAGCATTTT. This codes for CASITGGGNQPQHF. The genes are TRBV6-6 and TRBJ1-5; the match to TRBD1 covers 8 bases. The CDR3 spans 14 residues. With V trimmed by 9 bases and J by 2 bases, 6 bases remained unmatched. Germline-derived CDR1 and CDR2 are MNHNY and SVGAGI (reference sequence).

The CDR3 DNA sequence: TGCGCCAGCAGCTTAACTTTGTACGAGCAGTACTTC. Translated: CASSLTLYEQYF. V usage is TRBV5-1 and J usage is TRBJ2-7; no clear D gene. Germline V gives CDR1 SGHRS, CDR2 YFSETQ. This CDR3 is 12 amino acids long. Trimming stripped 2 bases from V and 4 bases from J, with 7 bases between.

This clone occurred a few times. The chain combines TRBV7-2 with TRBJ2-7, with 7 bases aligning to TRBD2. The ends lost 3 bases at V and 3 bases at J; junction bases unmatched: 5. The germline CDR1 and CDR2 sequences are SGHTA and FQGNSA. The CDR3 totals 14 residues. CDR3 sequence: CASSLGGGIYEQYF. The CDR3 DNA sequence: TGTGCCAGCAGCTTGGGCGGGGGTATCTACGAGCAGTACTTC.

The genes are TRBV6-5 and TRBJ1-4, with TRBD1 identical over 11 bases. The CDR3 sequence is 15 residues long. CDR1 and CDR2 from the germline V gene are MNHEY and SVGAGI. V gave up 6 bases and J gave up 7 bases; unmatched junction bases: 7. CDR3: CASSKAGTGGEKLFF. The CDR3 DNA reads TGTGCCAGCAGCAAAGCCGGGACAGGGGGTGAAAAACTGTTTTTT.

V and J are TRBV7-8 and TRBJ1-5; 7 bases match TRBD1. Germline V gene sequence: CDR1 SGHVS, CDR2 FQNEAQ. Trimming removed 5 bases from V and 6 bases from J; junction bases left unmatched: 4. The CDR3 is 13 amino acids. CDR3: CASSNGQVQPQHF. DNA for the CDR3: TGTGCCAGCAGCAATGGACAGGTTCAGCCCCAGCATTTT.

This chain joins TRBV5-6 and TRBJ1-5; D call uncertain. This CDR3 spans 15 amino acids. V was trimmed by 4 bases and J by 1 base, leaving 12 bases between them. CDR1 is SGHDT and CDR2 is YYEEEE in the germline V gene. DNA for the CDR3: TGTGCCAGCAGCGCGGGCCCGGGGAGCAATCAGCCCCAGCATTTT. It specifies CASSAGPGSNQPQHF.

This chain uses TRBV27 with TRBJ2-3, with TRBD2 identical over 11 bases. The CDR3 runs 17 residues. Trimming took 4 bases from V and 2 from J; bases not matched to a gene: 8. Germline CDR1 reads MNHEY; CDR2 reads SMNVEV (reference sequence). This CDR3 reads CASSSQLAGAITDTQYF. CDR3 sequence (DNA): TGTGCCAGCAGTTCACAACTAGCGGGGGCAATCACAGATACGCAGTATTTT.

This CDR3 reads CASSPMVGSTGQETQYF. The CDR3 DNA follows: TGTGCCAGCTCACCGATGGTAGGGTCGACAGGGCAAGAGACCCAGTACTTC. The rearrangement links TRBV18 to TRBJ2-5; 7 bases fit TRBD1. Germline values: CDR1 KGHSH, CDR2 LQKENI. The junction had 12 bases not matched to a gene; V was cut back by 3 bases and J by 2 bases. The CDR3 length is 17 residues.

The genes are TRBV7-7 and TRBJ2-5, with 13 bases identical to TRBD2. Trimming cost V 1 base and J 4 bases; bases outside gene matches: 0. CDR3 length: 15 amino acids. The germline CDR1 and CDR2 sequences are SSHAT and FNYEAQ (reference sequence). CDR3 nucleotides: TGTGCCAGCAGCTTAGGACTAGCGGGAGGAGAGACCCAGTACTTC. Protein sequence: CASSLGLAGGETQYF.

The V call is TRBV11-3, the J call TRBJ2-1, with TRBD2 matching 8 bases. Germline V CDR1 and CDR2: SGHNT, YENEEA. The CDR3 sequence is 14 residues long. Losses at the gene ends were 5 bases for V and 3 bases for J; bases not matched to a gene: 3. In DNA form, the CDR3 reads TGTGCCAGCAGCACGGGGACTAGCTACAATGAGCAGTTCTTC. Encoded protein: CASSTGTSYNEQFF.

The chain is built from TRBV5-1 and TRBJ1-1; D ambiguous. The CDR3 sequence is 18 residues long. Between the trimmed V and J ends, which lost 0 bases and 0 bases, there was a span of 18 bases. CDR1 and CDR2 from the germline V gene are SGHRS and YFSETQ. The CDR3 region has the DNA TGCGCCAGCAGCTTGGGATGGGATCTGGGCGGGTTGAACACTGAAGCTTTCTTT. Encoded protein: CASSLGWDLGGLNTEAFF.